Listed here are 21 T cell receptor beta chains from one sample, sequenced in a study of neurological immune-mediated disorders. TCRdb re-derived calls from the 5' RACE reads in MiXCR, one entry per CDR3 protein. Of 60,000 to 85,000 distinct CDR3 sequences in the sample, just over 5% were seen once. Sequenced: PBMCs. The receptors stem from a woman aged 30 to 39 with multiple sclerosis.

This clonotype was counted between two and nine times. The rearrangement links TRBV3-1 to TRBJ2-1; unclear D gene. The CDR3 contains 13 residues. In germline, CDR1 is LGHDT, CDR2 YNNKEL (reference sequence). Between the trimmed V and J ends, which lost 2 bases and 7 bases, there was a span of 9 bases. Here the CDR3 DNA reads TGTGCCAGCAGCCAAATGGGCCAAAATGAGCAGTTCTTC. It yields the protein CASSQMGQNEQFF.

This clonotype was seen at least ten times. The gene calls are TRBV4-1 and TRBJ2-7; perhaps TRBD2 as D (5 bases). Deletions cut 4 bases from V and 5 bases from J, with 15 bases between. The CDR3 loop spans 14 amino acids. Germline values: CDR1 MGHRA, CDR2 YSYEKL. The CDR3, as DNA: TGCGCCAGCAGCCGGGTCGGACTTAGAGACGAGCAGTACTTC. Its protein is CASSRVGLRDEQYF.

This clonotype has only a few counts. V is TRBV14 and J is TRBJ2-5; a weak D match, TRBD2 (6 bases). This CDR3 region has 17 residues. V lost 4 bases, J lost 6 bases, and 24 bases lay in between. CDR1 SGHDN and CDR2 FVKESK come from the germline V gene. The CDR3 DNA is TGTGCCAGCAGCCCTGCTAGCGCGAGTATGATTAGGAAGACCCAGTACTTC. It codes for CASSPASASMIRKTQYF.

The chain is built from TRBV4-1 and TRBJ1-2; no definite D call. Looked up from germline, CDR1 is MGHRA and CDR2 is YSYEKL. The CDR3 totals 12 residues. The V and J ends lost 7 bases and 7 bases respectively, with 13 bases between them. The CDR3 sequence is CASNWGNGGYTF. As DNA, the CDR3 is TGCGCCAGCAATTGGGGTAACGGTGGCTACACCTTC.

The rearrangement joins TRBV20-1 to TRBJ2-5; 11 bases fit TRBD2. V gave up 3 bases and J gave up 3 bases; unmatched junction bases: 9. This CDR3 has 16 residues. Looked up from germline, CDR1 is DFQATT and CDR2 is SNEGSKA (reference sequence). The CDR3 spells CSASPSLAGDKETQYF. CDR3 nucleotides: TGCAGTGCTAGTCCGTCACTAGCGGGGGATAAAGAGACCCAGTACTTC.

This clonotype has a count of ten or more. V and J are TRBV5-1 and TRBJ2-2; 7 bases map to TRBD1. CDR1 is SGHRS and CDR2 is YFSETQ in the germline V gene. The CDR3 sequence is 15 residues long. Trimming at V came to 2 bases and at J to 5 bases, leaving 6 bases not matched to a gene. CDR3 region: CASSFGRGQTGELFF. Written as DNA, the CDR3 is TGCGCCAGCAGCTTCGGAAGGGGGCAAACCGGGGAGCTGTTTTTT.

This clonotype was observed at least ten times. V usage is TRBV20-1 and J usage is TRBJ2-3; D is unresolved. This CDR3 contains 13 residues. The germline CDR1 and CDR2 sequences are DFQATT and SNEGSKA (reference sequence). V lost 3 bases to trimming and J lost 8 bases, with 15 bases between them. The CDR3 bases are TGCAGTGCTAGTATCGCAGGTTTCATTACGCAGTATTTT. This codes for CSASIAGFITQYF.

This clonotype was detected many times. This sequence joins TRBV12-3 or TRBV12-4 and TRBJ1-2, with 8 nucleotides matching TRBD1. This CDR3 region has 12 residues. The junction had 4 bases not matched to a gene; V was cut back by 7 bases and J by 6 bases. The CDR3 DNA follows: TGTGCCAGCACCCGGACAGGGAATGGCTACACCTTC. Translating gives CASTRTGNGYTF.

This clonotype has at least ten counts. Written as DNA, the CDR3 is TGCGCCAGCAGCTTGGTCGGCGGGGAGCTGTTTTTT. Protein: CASSLVGGELFF. The chain is built from TRBV5-1 and TRBJ2-2; unclear D gene. V lost 0 bases, J lost 7 bases, and 4 bases lay in between. Germline CDR1 and CDR2: SGHRS and YFSETQ. The CDR3 runs 12 residues.

This clonotype was counted a few times. The chain uses TRBV5-1 and TRBJ2-5; a weak D match, TRBD1 (6 bases). Trimming cost V 6 bases and J 2 bases, with 20 bases left between them. Germline CDR1 reads SGHRS; CDR2 reads YFSETQ. The CDR3 runs to 16 residues. CDR3 sequence (DNA): TGCGCCAGCAAGGACGGCAGGGGTTCTATACAAGAGACCCAGTACTTC. Translated: CASKDGRGSIQETQYF.

In its sample, this clonotype was seen many times. V and J are TRBV5-1 and TRBJ1-2; D may be TRBD1 (6 bases). This CDR3 spans 15 amino acids. Germline V gives CDR1 SGHRS, CDR2 YFSETQ. Trimming removed 0 bases at V and 4 bases at J, with 13 bases between. CDR3 sequence reads: CASSLGGAAGYGYTF. CDR3 sequence (DNA): TGCGCCAGCAGCTTGGGGGGGGCGGCAGGCTATGGCTACACCTTC.

This clonotype was found many times. This chain uses TRBV7-8 with TRBJ2-3, with 8 nucleotides matching TRBD2. In germline, CDR1 is SGHVS, CDR2 FQNEAQ. The CDR3 runs to 15 residues. The junction had 8 bases not matched to a gene; V was cut back by 5 bases and J by 4 bases. The CDR3 sequence is CASSLLAVVADTQYF. The CDR3 region has the DNA TGTGCCAGCAGCCTACTAGCGGTTGTAGCAGATACGCAGTATTTT.

This clonotype was seen many times. The genes are TRBV5-1 and TRBJ2-3, with 8 positions matching TRBD1. The V gene's germline CDR1 is SGHRS and CDR2 YFSETQ. This CDR3 comprises 22 residues. Losses at the gene ends were 0 bases for V and 3 bases for J; bases not matched to a gene: 24. The CDR3 bases are TGCGCCAGCAGCTTGGACGGCCGCGTGAGGACAGGGAAGGTTGTTCGGACAGATACGCAGTATTTT. It is translated as CASSLDGRVRTGKVVRTDTQYF.

Many counts were recorded for this clonotype. The CDR3: CSASRGADSPLHF. Written as DNA, the CDR3 is TGCAGTGCTAGTCGAGGGGCGGATTCACCCCTCCACTTT. This chain joins TRBV20-1 and TRBJ1-6; maybe TRBD1 (5 bases). V shed 3 bases and J shed 8 bases, with 11 bases lying between them. The CDR3 spans 13 residues. Per the germline V gene, CDR1 is DFQATT and CDR2 is SNEGSKA (reference sequence).

In this sample, this clonotype turned up many times. A much bigger clone sits one base away, suggesting this may be a read error. This chain connects TRBV7-7 to TRBJ2-1; 8 bases align to TRBD1. Looked up from germline, CDR1 is SSHAT and CDR2 is FNYEAQ (reference sequence). The J segment lost 7 bases and the V segment lost 5 bases, leaving 7 bases of the junction unmatched. This CDR3 has 14 amino acids. The CDR3 DNA is TGTGCCAGCAGCCAAACGGACAGGGAAAATGAGCAGTTCTTC. It is translated as CASSQTDRENEQFF.

This clonotype was seen many times. The rearrangement uses TRBV15 and TRBJ2-5, with D unclear. CDR3 length equals 13 residues. Germline assignment: CDR1 LNHNV and CDR2 YYDKDF (reference sequence). V was trimmed by 3 bases and J by 0 bases, leaving 5 bases between them. The DNA of the CDR3 is TGTGCCACCAGCAGTGGGTACCAAGAGACCCAGTACTTC. This codes for CATSSGYQETQYF.

In its sample, this clonotype was seen many times. The chain carries TRBV24-1 and TRBJ2-6; TRBD1 or TRBD2 may be the D gene (5 bases each). V lost 4 bases, J lost 0 bases, and 12 bases lay in between. The CDR3 has 17 residues. CDR1 and CDR2 from the germline V gene are KGHDR and SFDVKD. CDR3 DNA: TGTGCCACCAGTGAGCCTACTGGGGGCTCTGGGGCCAACGTCCTGACTTTC. The encoded protein is CATSEPTGGSGANVLTF.

This clonotype was counted at least ten times. In DNA form, the CDR3 reads TGCGCCAGCAGAGGTCGGACCTTAAACACAGATACGCAGTATTTT. This sequence encodes CASRGRTLNTDTQYF. This chain links TRBV5-1 with TRBJ2-3; unclear D gene. V was clipped by 5 bases and J by 2 bases, with 15 bases between them. The CDR3 runs 15 residues. The germline gives CDR1 SGHRS, CDR2 YFSETQ.

This clonotype was detected only a few times. V and J are TRBV20-1 and TRBJ2-1, with unresolved D. V was pared by 0 bases and J by 0 bases, with 12 bases between. Germline V gives CDR1 DFQATT, CDR2 SNEGSKA (reference sequence). The CDR3 contains 16 residues. In DNA, the CDR3 is TGCAGTGCTAGAGAGATGGCCCGGGCCTCCTACAATGAGCAGTTCTTC. Its protein product is CSAREMARASYNEQFF.

There are many counts of this clonotype. This chain connects TRBV29-1 to TRBJ1-1; D uncertain. Trimming removed 4 bases at V and 2 bases at J, with 11 bases between. Looked up from germline, CDR1 is SQVTM and CDR2 is ANQGSEA. CDR3 length: 13 residues. The CDR3 DNA reads TGCAGCGTTGGCGAGGACGGTAACACTGAAGCTTTCTTT. This encodes CSVGEDGNTEAFF.

This clonotype was seen at least ten times. The chain joins TRBV5-1 to TRBJ2-1; tentatively, D is TRBD2 (6 bases). The ends were cut back, 3 bases at V and 9 bases at J, with 19 bases in the middle. CDR1 SGHRS and CDR2 YFSETQ come from the germline V gene. The CDR3 is 15 residues long. The CDR3 DNA is TGCGCCAGCAGCTCCGGGGGACTCCTTAGCGGTGAGCAGTTCTTC. Encoded protein: CASSSGGLLSGEQFF.